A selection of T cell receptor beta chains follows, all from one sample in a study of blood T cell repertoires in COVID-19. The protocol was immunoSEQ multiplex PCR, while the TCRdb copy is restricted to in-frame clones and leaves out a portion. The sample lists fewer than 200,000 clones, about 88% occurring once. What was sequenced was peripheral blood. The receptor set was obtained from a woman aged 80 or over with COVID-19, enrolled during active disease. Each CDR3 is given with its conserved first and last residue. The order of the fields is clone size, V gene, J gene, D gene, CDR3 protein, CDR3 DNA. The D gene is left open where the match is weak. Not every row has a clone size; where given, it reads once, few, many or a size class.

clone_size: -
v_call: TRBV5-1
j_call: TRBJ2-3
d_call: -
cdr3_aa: CASSLGGGGTDTQYF
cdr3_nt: TGCGCCAGCAGCTTAGGCGGGGGCGGCACAGATACGCAGTATTTT

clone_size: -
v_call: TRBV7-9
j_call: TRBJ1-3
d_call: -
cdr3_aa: CASSFGGGNTIYF
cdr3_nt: TGTGCCAGCAGCTTCGGGGGTGGAAACACCATATATTTT

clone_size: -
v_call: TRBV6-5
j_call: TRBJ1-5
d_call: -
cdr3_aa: CASSGTRSNQPQHF
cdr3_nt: TGTGCCAGCAGCGGGACACGTAGCAATCAGCCCCAGCATTTT

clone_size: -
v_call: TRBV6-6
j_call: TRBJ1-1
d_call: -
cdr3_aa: CASSHGVTEAFF
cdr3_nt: TGTGCCAGCAGCCACGGGGTCACTGAAGCTTTCTTT

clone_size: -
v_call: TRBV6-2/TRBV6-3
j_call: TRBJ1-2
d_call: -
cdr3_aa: CASSSQGYGYTF
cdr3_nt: TGTGCCAGCAGTTCACAGGGATATGGCTACACCTTC

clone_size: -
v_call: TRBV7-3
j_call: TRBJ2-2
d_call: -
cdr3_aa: CASSLAVAGELFF
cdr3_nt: TGTGCCAGCAGCTTGGCAGTGGCCGGGGAGCTGTTTTTT

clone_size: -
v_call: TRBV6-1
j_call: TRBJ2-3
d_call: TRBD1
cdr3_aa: CASSERTGGDTQYF
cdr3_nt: TGTGCCAGCAGTGAAAGGACAGGGGGAGATACGCAGTATTTT

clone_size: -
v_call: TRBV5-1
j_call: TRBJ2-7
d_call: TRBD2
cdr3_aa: CASSIPGLEHEQYF
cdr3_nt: TGCGCCAGCAGCATCCCGGGACTAGAACACGAGCAGTACTTC

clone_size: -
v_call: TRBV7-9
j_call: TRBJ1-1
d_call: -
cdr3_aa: CASSLEAGLVTEAFF
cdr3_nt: TGTGCCAGCAGCTTAGAGGCAGGGCTGGTGACTGAAGCTTTCTTT

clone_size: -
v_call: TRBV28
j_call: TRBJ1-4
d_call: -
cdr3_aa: CASSYRDGEKLFF
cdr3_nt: TGTGCCAGCAGTTACAGGGACGGGGAAAAACTGTTTTTT

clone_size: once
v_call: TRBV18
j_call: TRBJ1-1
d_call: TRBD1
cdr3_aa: CASSLRQGVGTEAFF
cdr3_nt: TGTGCCAGCTCCCTAAGACAGGGAGTGGGGACTGAAGCTTTCTTT

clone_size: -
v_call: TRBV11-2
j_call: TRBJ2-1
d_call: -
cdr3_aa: CASSLVAGSYNEQFF
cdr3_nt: TGTGCCAGCAGCTTAGTCGCAGGGTCGTACAATGAGCAGTTCTTC

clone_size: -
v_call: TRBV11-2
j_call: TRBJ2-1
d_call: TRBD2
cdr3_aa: CASSLEGLAGWQDEQFF
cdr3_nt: TGTGCCAGCAGCTTAGAGGGACTAGCGGGATGGCAGGATGAGCAGTTCTTC

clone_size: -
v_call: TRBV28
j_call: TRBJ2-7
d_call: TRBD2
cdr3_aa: CASRTLGTSGMGEQYF
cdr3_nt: TGTGCCAGCAGGACCCTCGGGACTAGCGGGATGGGCGAGCAGTACTTC

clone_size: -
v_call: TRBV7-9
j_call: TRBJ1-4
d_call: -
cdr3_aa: CASSPGWNNEKLFF
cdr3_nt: TGTGCCAGCAGCCCGGGGTGGAATAATGAAAAACTGTTTTTT

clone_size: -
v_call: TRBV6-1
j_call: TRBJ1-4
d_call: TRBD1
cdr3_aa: CASSGLQGRGEKLFF
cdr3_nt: TGTGCCAGCAGTGGACTACAGGGGAGAGGTGAAAAACTGTTTTTT

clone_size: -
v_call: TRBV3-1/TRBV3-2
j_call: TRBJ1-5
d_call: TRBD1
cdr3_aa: CASSRTGENQPQHF
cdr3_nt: TGTGCCAGCAGCCGGACAGGGGAAAATCAGCCCCAGCATTTT

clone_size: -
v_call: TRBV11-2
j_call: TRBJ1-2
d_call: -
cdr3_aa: CASSLGFKAGASYGYTF
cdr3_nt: TGTGCCAGCAGCTTAGGATTTAAAGCAGGGGCGTCCTATGGCTACACCTTC

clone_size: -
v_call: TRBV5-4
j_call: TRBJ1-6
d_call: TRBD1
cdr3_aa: CASSSDRAVNSPLHF
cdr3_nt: TGTGCCAGCAGCTCGGACAGGGCGGTTAATTCACCCCTCCACTTT

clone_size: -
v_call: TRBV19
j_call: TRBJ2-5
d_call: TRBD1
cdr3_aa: CASSASTGFVETQYF
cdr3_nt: TGTGCCAGTAGTGCCTCGACAGGGTTCGTGGAGACCCAGTACTTC

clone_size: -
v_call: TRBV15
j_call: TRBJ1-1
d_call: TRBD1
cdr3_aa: CATSRASGTENTEAFF
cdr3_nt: TGTGCCACCAGCAGAGCTTCCGGGACAGAGAACACTGAAGCTTTCTTT

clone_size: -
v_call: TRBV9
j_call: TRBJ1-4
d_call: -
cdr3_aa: CASSVGAGLKTNEKLFF
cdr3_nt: TGTGCCAGCAGCGTAGGAGCAGGGCTTAAAACTAATGAAAAACTGTTTTTT

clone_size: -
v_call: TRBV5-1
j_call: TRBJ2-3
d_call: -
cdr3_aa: CASSPLEPTDTQYF
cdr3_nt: TGCGCCAGCAGCCCACTTGAACCCACAGATACGCAGTATTTT

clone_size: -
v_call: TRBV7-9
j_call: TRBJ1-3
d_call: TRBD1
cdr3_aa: CASSSSGTGNTIYF
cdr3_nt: TGTGCCAGCAGCTCATCCGGGACAGGCAACACCATATATTTT

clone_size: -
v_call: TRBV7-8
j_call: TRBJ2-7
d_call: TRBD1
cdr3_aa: CASSSGQGVSYEQYF
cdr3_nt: TGTGCCAGCAGCTCGGGACAGGGGGTTTCCTACGAGCAGTACTTC

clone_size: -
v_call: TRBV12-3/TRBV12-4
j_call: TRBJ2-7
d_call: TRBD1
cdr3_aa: CASSQGVTEQYF
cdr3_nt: TGTGCCAGCAGCCAGGGGGTGACCGAGCAGTACTTC

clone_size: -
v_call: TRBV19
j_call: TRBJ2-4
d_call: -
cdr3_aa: CASSMIQGGNIQYF
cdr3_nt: TGTGCCAGTAGTATGATACAGGGGGGGAACATTCAGTACTTC

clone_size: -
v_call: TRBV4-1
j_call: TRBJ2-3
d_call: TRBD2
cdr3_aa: CASSQGTSGSGQYF
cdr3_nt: TGCGCCAGCAGCCAAGGGACTAGCGGGAGCGGGCAGTATTTT

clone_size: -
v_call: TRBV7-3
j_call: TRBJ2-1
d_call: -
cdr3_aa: CASSLSLPDEQFF
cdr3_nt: TGTGCCAGCAGCTTAAGTCTCCCTGATGAGCAGTTCTTC

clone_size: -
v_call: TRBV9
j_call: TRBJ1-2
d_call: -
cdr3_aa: CASSAPPGGYTF
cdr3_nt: TGTGCCAGCAGCGCCCCCCCCGGTGGCTACACCTTC

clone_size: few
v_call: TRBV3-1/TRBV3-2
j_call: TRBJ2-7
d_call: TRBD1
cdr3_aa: CASSQDPGGFYEQYF
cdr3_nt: TGTGCCAGCAGCCAAGATCCAGGGGGCTTCTACGAGCAGTACTTC

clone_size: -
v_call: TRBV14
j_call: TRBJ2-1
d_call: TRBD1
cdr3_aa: CASSPFRQGFREQFF
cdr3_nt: TGTGCCAGCAGCCCGTTCCGACAGGGGTTTCGTGAGCAGTTCTTC

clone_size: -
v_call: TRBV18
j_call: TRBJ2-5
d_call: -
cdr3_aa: CASSPEGETQYF
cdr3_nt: TGTGCCAGCTCACCGGAGGGAGAGACCCAGTACTTC

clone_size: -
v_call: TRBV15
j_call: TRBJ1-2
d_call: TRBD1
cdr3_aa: CATSTPGGTYTF
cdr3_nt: TGTGCCACCAGCACCCCAGGGGGGACCTACACCTTC